This TCR beta chain was captured by sequencing in a study of T cells in Graves' hyperthyroidism and ophthalmopathy. General study points: Stable hyperthyroidism and ophthalmopathy were separated using 13 V-J signatures. Most thyroid clonotypes with frequency above 0.001 were detected in blood.

Among ophthalmopathy patients, the Clinical Activity Score reached at least 3, the NOSPECS grade reached at least 4, and duration remained under 3 months. PBMCs came from around 9.7 ml fresh peripheral blood. Amplification targeted TCR beta CDR3 regions from RNA transcripts. The TCR CDR3 first-round RT-PCR relied on the HTBI primer set. TCRdb recomputed calls from the multiplex PCR reads with MiXCR, one row per CDR3 protein. This table has about 640,000 distinct CDR3 sequences, under 25% appearing once. Trimming removed 6 bases from V and 4 bases from J, with 13 bases in between. The germline V gene has CDR1 SGDLS and CDR2 YYNGEE. The CDR3 is made up of 13 amino acids. Of note for this clonotype: Its specificity is unknown.

This sequence joins TRBV9 and TRBJ1-2; no clear D gene. Sequencing was performed on blood. This receptor was identified in a man younger than 40 with Graves' ophthalmopathy. The CDR3 loop is CASTLQPVYGYTF. As DNA, the CDR3 is TGTGCCAGCACCCTACAGCCCGTCTATGGCTACACCTTC.